This T cell receptor (beta chain) was captured by sequencing in a study of regulatory T cells in long-lasting Graves disease. Background on the study: Antithyroid drugs had been taken by newly diagnosed Graves' patients for under 3 months.

The V end was cut by 7 bases, the J end by 1 base, with 13 bases between. Germline-derived CDR1 and CDR2 are LNHDA and SQIVND (reference sequence). The CDR3 covers 14 residues. Overall study findings and caveats: Shared public clonotypes totalled around 2,900 in persistent patients, compared with about 990 in new patients. Persistent disease samples used TRBV28, TRBJ1-2 and TRBJ2-5 preferentially.

The time point is: newly diagnosed GD, antithyroid drugs for less than 3 months. From PBMCs, RNA was extracted and then used to make the TCR library. Investigators prepared the TCR beta libraries by applying iRepertoire HTBI primers and Arm-PCR of CDR3 regions. MiXCR, run by TCRdb on the multiplex PCR reads, gives a single entry per CDR3 protein. Of about 380,000 distinct CDR3 sequences in the sample, roughly a sixth are singletons; the top ten hold about 20%. This clonotype was seen repeatedly, ten times or more. Its antigen remains unidentified. The gene calls are TRBV19 and TRBJ1-1; D might be TRBD1 (6 bases). The clonotype comes from a female donor with Graves disease. The source was peripheral blood mononuclear cells (PBMCs), collected at new diagnosis, from a patient treated with antithyroid drugs. This chain's CDR3 is CASTRQAANTEAFF. CDR3 DNA sequence: TGTGCCAGTACCCGACAGGCGGCGAACACTGAAGCTTTCTTT.